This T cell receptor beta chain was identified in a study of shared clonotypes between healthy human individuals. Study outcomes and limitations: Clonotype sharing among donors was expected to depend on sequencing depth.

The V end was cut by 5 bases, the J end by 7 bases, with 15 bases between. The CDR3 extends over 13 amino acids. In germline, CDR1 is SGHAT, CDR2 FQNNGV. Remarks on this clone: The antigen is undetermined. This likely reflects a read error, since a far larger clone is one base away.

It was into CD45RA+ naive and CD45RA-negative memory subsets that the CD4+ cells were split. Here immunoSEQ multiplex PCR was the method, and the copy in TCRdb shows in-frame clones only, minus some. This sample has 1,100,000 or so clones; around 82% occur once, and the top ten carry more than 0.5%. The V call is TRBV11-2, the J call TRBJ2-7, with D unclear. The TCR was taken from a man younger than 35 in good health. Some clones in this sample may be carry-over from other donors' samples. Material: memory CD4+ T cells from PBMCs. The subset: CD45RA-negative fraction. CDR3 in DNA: TGTGCCAGCAGCCTTGTTCGAGGCTCGGAGCAGTACTTC. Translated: CASSLVRGSEQYF.